These 16 T cell receptor beta chains share one sample of origin, sequenced in a study of shared clonotypes between healthy human individuals. Data came from immunoSEQ multiplex PCR; TCRdb stores just in-frame clones and leaves some out. The table shows some 2.3 million clones, with just over 90% occurring only once. Input material: naive CD4+ T cells from PBMCs. Subset indicated: CD45RA+ positively selected. These receptors were obtained from a man younger than 35 in good health. Some clones in this sample may be carry-over from other donors' samples.

Notes on this clone: The identical CDR3 is also encoded by other nucleotide sequences in the sample. V gene TRBV9 combines with J gene TRBJ2-5; TRBD1 matches 12 bases. The CDR3 length is 15 residues. V shed 2 bases, J shed 4 bases, and the junction held 3 bases outside the gene matches. Germline V lookup: CDR1 SGDLS, CDR2 YYNGEE. Here the CDR3 reads CASSVGTGGRETQYF. The CDR3 DNA sequence: TGTGCCAGCAGCGTTGGGACAGGGGGCCGAGAGACCCAGTACTTC.

The chain carries TRBV5-1 and TRBJ1-1, with a possible D match to TRBD1 (6 bases). The germline gives CDR1 SGHRS, CDR2 YFSETQ. The CDR3 length is 15 residues. Trimming left V 2 bases short and J 3 bases short, with 14 bases between. CDR3 protein: CASSFVGGLDTEAFF. The DNA for the CDR3 is TGCGCCAGCAGCTTTGTAGGGGGACTTGACACTGAAGCTTTCTTT.

The rearrangement links TRBV9 to TRBJ2-7; maybe TRBD2 (6 bases). CDR1 and CDR2 (germline): SGDLS, YYNGEE. The CDR3 totals 15 residues. V lost 0 bases to trimming and J lost 5 bases, with 15 bases between them. For the CDR3, the DNA is TGTGCCAGCAGCGTAGCCGGTAGGGAGGAAAACGAGCAGTACTTC. Translation: CASSVAGREENEQYF.

This chain connects TRBV28 to TRBJ2-3, with 8 bases matching TRBD2. Germline CDR1 is MDHEN and CDR2 is SYDVKM. V was clipped by 2 bases and J by 1 base; unmatched bases: 8. This CDR3 comprises 17 residues. CDR3 region: CASSLISGGVRTDTQYF. The CDR3 DNA is TGTGCCAGCAGTTTAATATCGGGGGGGGTACGCACAGATACGCAGTATTTT.

This sequence joins TRBV18 and TRBJ1-2; 7 bases match TRBD1. CDR3 length: 14 amino acids. From germline, CDR1 is KGHSH and CDR2 LQKENI. V gave up 6 bases and J gave up 5 bases; unmatched junction bases: 9. CDR3 sequence (DNA): TGTGCCAGCTCTCGTAGAGGGGGCACTTATGGCTACACCTTC. As protein: CASSRRGGTYGYTF.

This chain uses TRBV2 with TRBJ2-7; TRBD2 might be the D (5 bases). The germline V gene encodes CDR1 SNHLY and CDR2 FYNNEI. CDR3 size: 13 residues. Trimming removed 5 bases from V and 10 bases from J, with 18 bases in between. CDR3 in amino acids: CASSSGPLGAQYF. CDR3 bases: TGTGCCAGCAGTTCCGGGCCCCTGGGAGCCCAGTACTTC.

This clone showed up just once. The V gene is TRBV11-2, the J gene TRBJ1-1; D uncertain. Germline CDR1 and CDR2: SGHAT and FQNNGV. This CDR3 contains 11 residues. V gave up 8 bases and J gave up 0 bases, with 4 bases separating them. The DNA for the CDR3 is TGTGCCAGCGGACTGAACACTGAAGCTTTCTTT. It encodes CASGLNTEAFF.

V usage is TRBV6-4 and J usage is TRBJ2-7, with 10 bases lining up with TRBD2. With V trimmed by 11 bases and J by 4 bases, 17 bases remained unmatched. Germline CDR1 reads MRHNA; CDR2 reads SNTAGT. This CDR3 is built from 16 residues. CDR3 sequence: CAPNTHPGLALYEQYF. DNA for the CDR3: TGTGCCCCCAACACTCATCCGGGACTAGCGTTGTACGAGCAGTACTTC.

The chain links TRBV29-1 to TRBJ2-3; 9 positions match TRBD2. The CDR3 runs to 17 residues. Germline V CDR1 and CDR2: SQVTM, ANQGSEA. With 7 bases clipped from V and 2 bases from J, the junction kept 16 bases outside the gene matches. CDR3: CSAYRGPAGGPTDTQYF. CDR3 sequence (DNA): TGCAGCGCATACAGGGGCCCCGCGGGAGGGCCCACAGATACGCAGTATTTT.

The gene calls are TRBV28 and TRBJ1-6; D might be TRBD1 (5 bases). CDR3 length: 14 amino acids. Germline V gene data show CDR1 as MDHEN and CDR2 as SYDVKM. V was clipped by 7 bases and J by 6 bases, with 13 bases between them. The CDR3 nucleotides are TGTGCCAGCATACGGGGCTCTCTTAATTCACCCCTCCACTTT. This translates into CASIRGSLNSPLHF. The full variable domain, completed using reference TRBV28 and TRBJ1-6, is DVKVTQSSRYLVKRTGEKVFLECVQDMDHENMFWYRQDPGLGLRLIYFSYDVKMKEKGDIPEGYSVSREKKERFSLILESASTNQTSMYLCASIRGSLNSPLHFGNGTRLTVT.

The CDR3 spells CASSITLAITGELFF. For the CDR3, the DNA is TGTGCCAGTAGTATTACTCTAGCGATTACCGGGGAGCTGTTTTTT. The genes are TRBV19 and TRBJ2-2; D is perhaps TRBD2 (6 bases). Trimming removed 3 bases from V and 5 bases from J, with 13 bases in between. Germline CDR1 and CDR2: LNHDA and SQIVND (reference sequence). There are 15 residues in the CDR3.

The chain recombines TRBV29-1 with TRBJ2-1; D is undetermined. This CDR3 has 12 amino acids. Per germline, CDR1 SQVTM and CDR2 ANQGSEA. The CDR3 loop is CSGFSLGNEQFF. As DNA, the CDR3 is TGCAGTGGATTCTCGTTGGGCAATGAGCAGTTCTTC.

The rearrangement links TRBV11-3 to TRBJ2-5; 7 bases agree with TRBD1. Germline V CDR1 and CDR2: SGHNT, YENEEA. Trimming cost V 5 bases and J 4 bases; bases outside gene matches: 7. This CDR3 comprises 14 residues. Here the CDR3 reads CASSQRQGVETQYF. As DNA, the CDR3 is TGTGCCAGCAGCCAGCGACAGGGAGTAGAGACCCAGTACTTC.

In its sample, this clone was seen once. The rearrangement joins TRBV6-5 to TRBJ2-2, with 8 bases identical to TRBD1. J was trimmed by 7 bases and V by 11 bases; bases with no gene match: 9. The CDR3 consists of 13 residues. Germline loops: CDR1 MNHEY, CDR2 SVGAGI. The CDR3 loop is CASKGQGLGELFF. In DNA form, the CDR3 reads TGTGCCTCGAAAGGACAGGGTCTCGGGGAGCTGTTTTTT.

CDR3 DNA sequence: TGTGCCAGCAGCTTATACGGGGTCGGAAACACCATATATTTT. This sequence encodes CASSLYGVGNTIYF. The chain recombines TRBV7-9 with TRBJ1-3, with D unresolved. V was clipped by 2 bases and J by 4 bases, with 9 bases between them. This CDR3 has 14 amino acids. Germline loops: CDR1 SEHNR, CDR2 FQNEAQ (reference sequence).

V is TRBV5-1 and J is TRBJ2-7, with D possibly TRBD2 on 5 matching bases. The CDR3 contains 15 residues. CDR1 is SGHRS, CDR2 YFSETQ, per germline. Trimming left V 0 bases short and J 3 bases short, with 13 bases between. The CDR3 spells CASSLDSTGSYEQYF. Written as DNA, the CDR3 is TGCGCCAGCAGCTTGGATTCTACGGGGAGCTACGAGCAGTACTTC.